This TCR beta chain was observed in a study of T cells in Graves' hyperthyroidism and ophthalmopathy (dated by TCRdb to about 2019). The study in broad terms: To identify TCR V-J signatures that set the groups apart, the researchers used a discovery cohort of more than 95 patients, made up of fewer than 50 with Graves' ophthalmopathy and some 58 with stable Graves' hyperthyroidism. Whether ophthalmopathy could be predicted prospectively was tested in an independent validation cohort made up of under 20 hyperthyroidism patients plus 17 patients who later progressed to ophthalmopathy. The 100 discovery patients were randomly split 7:3 into training and test sets. The study also compared thyroid tissue and blood T-cell repertoires from a handful of Graves' hyperthyroidism patients. After sampling, hyperthyroidism patients received methimazole starting at 30 mg daily, and ophthalmopathy patients received high-dose intravenous methylprednisolone. The paper describes TCR Vbeta CDR3 sequencing of 120 to 150 peripheral blood samples, made up of roughly 40 ophthalmopathy patients, roughly 75 hyperthyroidism patients and some 17 progressor patients. Points the paper makes about the study in general: A 13 V-J signature model separated ophthalmopathy from stable hyperthyroidism, with just over 85% sensitivity and 81% to 83% specificity in cross-validation and 80%/75% in testing. Most expanded thyroid clonotypes (frequency above 0.001) were also detected in blood, suggesting blood repertoires may reflect thyroid immune responses. In validation, progression to ophthalmopathy was predicted by the model with 65% to 71% sensitivity and just over 72% specificity, a median of roughly 6.4 months before onset. Sample size was not statistically predetermined, and blinding of investigators to group allocation was not performed.

The germline V gene (reference sequence) gives CDR1 as DFQATT and CDR2 as SNEGSKA. The CDR3, from cysteine to phenylalanine, totals 14 residues. Only the CDR3 portion is preserved as DNA: 42 bases, with reading frame beginning at the first base. V sheds 3 bases and J sheds 5 bases, leaving 16 bases between their ends. The TCR beta CDR3 regions were amplified from the RNA transcripts. For the first round of RT-PCR on the TCR CDR3, the HTBI primer set was used together with the Qiagen OneStep RT-PCR kit. Libraries were constructed in a second round of multiplex PCR, after which size selection and purification were carried out. The libraries were sequenced on an Illumina HiSeq2000 using paired-end 100 bp reads. In the source study's methods: Raw data were processed with SOAPnuke, discarding reads with adapters, uncalled bases, mean Phred below 15, or no exact constant-primer or identifier match. High-quality paired reads were merged using COPE v1.2.5, and each unique nucleotide sequence was defined as a clonotype. MiTCR v1.1 was used to align the clonotypes against IMGT TRBV, TRBD and TRBJ reference segments. Analysis was restricted to V-J combinations with a frequency above 0.0001, which covered roughly 99% of repertoires. A TCS score was defined as the ratio of F50 (clonal expansion) to E x V (chaos), with BLOSUM62-based TCRdist applied between CDR3 peptides within each V-J. Welch's t-statistics and random forest reduced fewer than 550 V-J features to fewer than 15, which were used in a naive Bayes classifier (R e1071). Thyroid-blood repertoire similarity was quantified with the Morisita-Horn index. TCRdb redid the processing of the public reads, applying fastp at Q25 and MiXCR, and retained in-frame beta chains. Entries that share a CDR3 protein sequence are merged under the most common genes and DNA. In this record, the V and J calls reflect TCRdb's handling and not the investigators' own analysis. The sample profile shows approximately 510,000 distinct CDR3 sequences; over 35% of them were found once. Roughly 45% of the sample goes to the ten largest clones.

As regards this clonotype: Its antigen is unknown. Qualities for individual bases were not recorded, and no much larger clone is one base off.

Patients with uncontrolled infections, other autoimmune diseases, pregnancy or lactation were excluded. Clinical symptoms, serum thyroxine and TRAb, thyroid ultrasound, and orbital computed tomography formed the basis for the diagnoses. Total RNA was extracted using Trizol reagent, and RNA quality was assessed on an Agilent 2100 Bioanalyzer. The sample was peripheral blood or thyroid tissue (not recorded which). The V and J genes are TRBV20-1 and TRBJ2-5; the D segment could be TRBD2, given 6 matching bases. The receptor's source is an adult woman with Graves' disease, either hyperthyroidism or ophthalmopathy (not recorded which). The DNA reads TGCAGTGCTAGTTTGGGGGGAGATCGGGAGACCCAGTACTTC. Translated, this gives CSASLGGDRETQYF.